The present T cell receptor beta chain was sequenced within a study of vaccination effects on CD4 cells after COVID-19. Points from the study as a whole: There was marked clonal contraction among infection- and vaccine-induced clones late after vaccination.

Germline trimming cut 3 bases from V and 2 bases from J; bases unmatched to any gene: 1. The CDR3 is made up of 14 amino acids. Germline V gene sequence: CDR1 SGDLS, CDR2 YYNGEE. Pools of viral peptides were used by the ViraFEST assay to expand antigen-specific CD4+ T cells ahead of sequencing. At the end of around 11 days of culture, CD4+ T cells were isolated. Each participant was given two doses of one vaccine (BNT162b2 or mRNA-1273). In the cultures, half the medium was exchanged for IL-2 medium on days 3 and 7. Turning to this clone: As yet, its antigen is unknown.

TCRdb's table, derived via immunoSEQ multiplex PCR, lists solely in-frame clones and lacks some. The profile shows some 22,000 clones, about three quarters of them singletons. The receptor was isolated from a human donor who received a COVID-19 vaccine. Sequenced material: CD4+ T cells from PBMCs cultured with HCoV-NL63 spike peptides, taken after COVID-19 vaccination. The chain has TRBV9 and TRBJ1-2; 10 nucleotides line up with TRBD1. Here the CDR3 reads CASSAGQGNYGYTF. The CDR3 DNA follows: TGTGCCAGCAGCGCGGGACAGGGGAACTATGGCTACACCTTC. Looking up the rest from reference TRBV9 and TRBJ1-2 gives the full variable domain: DSGVTQTPKHLITATGQRVTLRCSPRSGDLSVYWYQQSLDQGLQFLIQYYNGEERAKGNILERFSAQQFPDLHSELNLSSLELGDSALYFCASSAGQGNYGYTFGSGTRLTVV.